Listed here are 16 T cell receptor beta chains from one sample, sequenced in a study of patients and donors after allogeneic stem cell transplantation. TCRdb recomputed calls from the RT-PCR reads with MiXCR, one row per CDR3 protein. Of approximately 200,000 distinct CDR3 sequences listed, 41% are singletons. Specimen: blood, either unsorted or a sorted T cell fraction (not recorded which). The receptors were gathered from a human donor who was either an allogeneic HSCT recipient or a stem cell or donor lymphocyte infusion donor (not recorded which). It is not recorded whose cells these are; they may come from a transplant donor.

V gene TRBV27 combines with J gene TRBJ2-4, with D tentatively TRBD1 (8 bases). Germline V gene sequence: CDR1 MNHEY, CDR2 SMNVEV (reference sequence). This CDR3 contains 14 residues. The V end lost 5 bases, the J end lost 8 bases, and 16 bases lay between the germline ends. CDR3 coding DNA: TGTGCCAGCAGTGTACAGGGGGGGATTGACATTCAGTACTTC. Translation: CASSVQGGIDIQYF.

The CDR3 sequence is CASIRPDSTGTF. CDR3 DNA sequence: TGTGCCAGCATTAGACCCGACAGCACGGGCACCTTC. The chain has TRBV2 and TRBJ1-2; D possibly corresponds to TRBD1 (5 bases). The germline gives CDR1 SNHLY, CDR2 FYNNEI. CDR3 length: 12 residues. V was trimmed by 7 bases and J by 13 bases, leaving 19 bases between them.

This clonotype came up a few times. CDR3 sequence: CATSDFTEKQGTYGYTF. The CDR3 DNA reads TGTGCCACCAGTGATTTTACCGAAAAACAGGGTACCTATGGCTACACCTTC. J is TRBJ1-2 and V is TRBV24-1; D possibly corresponds to TRBD1 (6 bases). Germline V lookup: CDR1 KGHDR, CDR2 SFDVKD. V lost 1 base to trimming and J lost 4 bases, with 18 bases between them. CDR3 length: 17 residues.

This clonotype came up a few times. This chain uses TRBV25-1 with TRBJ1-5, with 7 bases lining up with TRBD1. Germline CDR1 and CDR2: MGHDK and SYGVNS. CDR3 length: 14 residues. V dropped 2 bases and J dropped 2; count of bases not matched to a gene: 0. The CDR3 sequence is CASSETGGNQPQHF. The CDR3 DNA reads TGTGCCAGCAGTGAAACAGGGGGCAATCAGCCCCAGCATTTT. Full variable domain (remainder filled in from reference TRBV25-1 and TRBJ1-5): EADIYQTPRYLVIGTGKKITLECSQTMGHDKMYWYQQDPGMELHLIHYSYGVNSTEKGDLSSESTVSRIRTEHFPLTLESARPSHTSQYLCASSETGGNQPQHFGDGTRLSIL.

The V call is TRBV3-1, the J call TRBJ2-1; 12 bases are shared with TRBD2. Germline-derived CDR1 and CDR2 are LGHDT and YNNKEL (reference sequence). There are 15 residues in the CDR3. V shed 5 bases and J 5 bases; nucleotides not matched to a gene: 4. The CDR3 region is CASSAGLAGNNEQFF. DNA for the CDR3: TGTGCCAGCAGCGCCGGACTAGCGGGAAACAATGAGCAGTTCTTC.

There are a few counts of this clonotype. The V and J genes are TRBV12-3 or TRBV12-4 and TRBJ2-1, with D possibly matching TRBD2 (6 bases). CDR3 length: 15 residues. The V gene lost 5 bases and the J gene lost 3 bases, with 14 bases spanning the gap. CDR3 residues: CASSLLGTLYNEQFF. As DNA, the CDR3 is TGTGCCAGCAGTCTTCTCGGGACTCTCTACAATGAGCAGTTCTTC.

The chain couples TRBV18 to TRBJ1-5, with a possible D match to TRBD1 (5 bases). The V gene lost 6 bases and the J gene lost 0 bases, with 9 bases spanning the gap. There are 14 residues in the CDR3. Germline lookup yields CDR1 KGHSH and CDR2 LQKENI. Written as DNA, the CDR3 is TGTGCCAGCTCCGAGACAGATAGCAATCAGCCCCAGCATTTT. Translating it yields CASSETDSNQPQHF.

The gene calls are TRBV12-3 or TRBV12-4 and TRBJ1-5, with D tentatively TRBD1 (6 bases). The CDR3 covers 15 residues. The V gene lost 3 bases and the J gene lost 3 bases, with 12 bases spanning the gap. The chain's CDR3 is CASSFAGAANQPQHF. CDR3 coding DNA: TGTGCCAGCAGTTTTGCAGGGGCAGCCAATCAGCCCCAGCATTTT.

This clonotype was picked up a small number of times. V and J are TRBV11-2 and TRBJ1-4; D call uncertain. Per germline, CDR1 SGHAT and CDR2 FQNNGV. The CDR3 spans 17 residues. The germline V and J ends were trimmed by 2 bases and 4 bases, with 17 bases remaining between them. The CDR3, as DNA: TGTGCCAGCAGCTTATTTGAGGGTGGAGGCTTTAATGAAAAACTGTTTTTT. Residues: CASSLFEGGGFNEKLFF.

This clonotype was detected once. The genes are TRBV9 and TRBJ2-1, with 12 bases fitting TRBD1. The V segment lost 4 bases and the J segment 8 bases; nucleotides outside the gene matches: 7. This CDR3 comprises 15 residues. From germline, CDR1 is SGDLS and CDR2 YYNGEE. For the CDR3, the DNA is TGTGCCAGCAGCCCCCCGGGACAGGGGGCCTATGAGCAGTTCTTC. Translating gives CASSPPGQGAYEQFF.

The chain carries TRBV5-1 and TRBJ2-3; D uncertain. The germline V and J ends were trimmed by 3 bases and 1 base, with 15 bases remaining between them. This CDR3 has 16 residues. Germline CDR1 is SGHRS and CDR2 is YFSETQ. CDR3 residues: CASSWRSSPGTDTQYF. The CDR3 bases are TGCGCCAGCAGCTGGCGTAGCAGTCCTGGCACAGATACGCAGTATTTT.

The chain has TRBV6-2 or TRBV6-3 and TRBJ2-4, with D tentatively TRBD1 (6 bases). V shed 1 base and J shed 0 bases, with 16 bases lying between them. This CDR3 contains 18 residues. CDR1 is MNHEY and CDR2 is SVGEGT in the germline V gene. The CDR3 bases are TGTGCCAGCAGTTACTTCCCCCGGGACACTAGAGCCAAAAACATTCAGTACTTC. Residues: CASSYFPRDTRAKNIQYF.

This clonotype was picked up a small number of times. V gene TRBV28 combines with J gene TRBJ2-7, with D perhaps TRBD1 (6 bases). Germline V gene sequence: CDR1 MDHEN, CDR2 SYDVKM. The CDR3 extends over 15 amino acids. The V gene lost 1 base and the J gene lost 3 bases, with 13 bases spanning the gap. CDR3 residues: CASSLSGGLYYEQYF. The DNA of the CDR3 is TGTGCCAGCAGTTTATCTGGGGGCCTATACTACGAGCAGTACTTC. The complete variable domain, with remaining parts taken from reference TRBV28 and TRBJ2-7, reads DVKVTQSSRYLVKRTGEKVFLECVQDMDHENMFWYRQDPGLGLRLIYFSYDVKMKEKGDIPEGYSVSREKKERFSLILESASTNQTSMYLCASSLSGGLYYEQYFGPGTRLTVT.

CDR3 bases: TGTGCCAGCAGCTTAAAGATTGGGACTGAAGCTTTCTTT. Its translation: CASSLKIGTEAFF. The chain is built from TRBV7-3 and TRBJ1-1; no reliable D call. Trimming left V 1 base short and J 5 bases short, with 8 bases between. The germline CDR1 and CDR2 sequences are SGHTA and FQGTGA. This CDR3 has 13 residues.

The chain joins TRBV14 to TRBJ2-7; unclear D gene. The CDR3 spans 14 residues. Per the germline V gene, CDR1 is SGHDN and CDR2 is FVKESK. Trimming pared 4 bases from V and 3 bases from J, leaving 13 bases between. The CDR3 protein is CASSPSQNFYEQYF. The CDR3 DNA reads TGTGCCAGCAGCCCCTCCCAGAATTTCTACGAGCAGTACTTC.

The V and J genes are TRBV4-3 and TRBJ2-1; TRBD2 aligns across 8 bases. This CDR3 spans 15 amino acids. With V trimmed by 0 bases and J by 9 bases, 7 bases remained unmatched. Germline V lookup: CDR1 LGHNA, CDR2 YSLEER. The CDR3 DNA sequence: TGCGCCAGCAGCCAAGATTTAGCGGGAATAGGTGAGCAGTTCTTC. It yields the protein CASSQDLAGIGEQFF.